This passage covers 28 T cell receptor beta chains from one sample sequenced in a study of neurological immune-mediated disorders. TCRdb reanalysed the 5' RACE reads using MiXCR and keeps one entry per CDR3 protein. The sample lists about 120,000 distinct CDR3 sequences; more than 2.5% were seen once. Sequencing was performed on PBMCs. All receptors derive from a woman in her 30s with multiple sclerosis.

This clonotype was seen more than once but under ten times. A much larger clone is a single base away; this may be a read error. The chain employs TRBV25-1 and TRBJ1-1; D unclear. CDR1 is MGHDK, CDR2 SYGVNS, per germline. CDR3 size: 13 residues. V was cut by 4 bases and J by 4 bases, with 10 bases left in between. CDR3 DNA sequence: TGTGCCAGCAGTGGAAAGGGAGTCACTGAAGCTTTCTTT. Translating it yields CASSGKGVTEAFF.

This clonotype was recorded many times. V and J are TRBV11-2 and TRBJ2-2, with 9 bases aligning to TRBD1. This CDR3 has 16 amino acids. Germline-derived CDR1 and CDR2 are SGHAT and FQNNGV. V was clipped by 7 bases and J by 6 bases; unmatched bases: 12. This CDR3 is CASILTGTGTSGELFF. The CDR3 DNA sequence: TGTGCCAGCATCCTGACCGGGACAGGGACTTCCGGGGAGCTGTTTTTT.

This clonotype was detected many times. The chain employs TRBV20-1 and TRBJ1-1; possibly TRBD1 for D (5 bases). From germline, CDR1 is DFQATT and CDR2 SNEGSKA (reference sequence). CDR3 length: 12 residues. Trimming removed 7 bases at V and 2 bases at J, with 11 bases between. The CDR3, as DNA: TGCAGTGGCACCGGGGACAACACTGAAGCTTTCTTT. Amino acid sequence: CSGTGDNTEAFF.

This clonotype was seen a few times. V gene TRBV7-2 combines with J gene TRBJ2-7, with 8 positions matching TRBD2. The germline CDR1 and CDR2 sequences are SGHTA and FQGNSA. Trimming at V came to 1 base and at J to 3 bases, leaving 2 bases not matched to a gene. This CDR3 comprises 14 residues. The CDR3 DNA reads as TGTGCCAGCAGCTTAGGAAGCGGGAGCTACGAGCAGTACTTC. Encoded protein: CASSLGSGSYEQYF.

The chain joins TRBV29-1 to TRBJ2-5; perhaps TRBD2 as D (6 bases). CDR3 length: 13 residues. Per the germline V gene, CDR1 is SQVTM and CDR2 is ANQGSEA. V was cut by 4 bases and J by 3 bases, with 12 bases left in between. This chain's CDR3 is CSVVWEDKETQYF. The CDR3 nucleotides read TGCAGCGTTGTTTGGGAGGACAAAGAGACCCAGTACTTC.

This clonotype was observed many times. V usage is TRBV6-6 and J usage is TRBJ1-2; TRBD1 aligns across 7 bases. Trimming at V came to 7 bases and at J to 6 bases, leaving 8 bases not matched to a gene. This CDR3 is 13 amino acids long. Germline CDR1 and CDR2: MNHNY and SVGAGI (reference sequence). CDR3 sequence (DNA): TGTGCCAGCACATACAGGGGTGGGGATGGCTACACCTTC. It encodes CASTYRGGDGYTF.

This clonotype was seen repeatedly, ten times or more. This sequence joins TRBV7-2 and TRBJ2-7; 8 bases agree with TRBD2. The CDR3 spans 15 residues. Germline V lookup: CDR1 SGHTA, CDR2 FQGNSA. Trimming cost V 1 base and J 2 bases; bases outside gene matches: 4. The CDR3 here is CASSLVAGNTYEQYF. DNA of the CDR3: TGTGCCAGCAGCTTAGTAGCGGGAAACACCTACGAGCAGTACTTC.

This clonotype appeared many times. The chain employs TRBV5-1 and TRBJ2-1; D possibly uses TRBD1 or TRBD2 (5 bases each). The germline V gene has CDR1 SGHRS and CDR2 YFSETQ. V gave up 5 bases and J gave up 4 bases, with 16 bases separating them. The CDR3 covers 15 residues. CDR3 in amino acids: CASRPGGTPYNEQFF. The CDR3 DNA sequence: TGCGCCAGCAGACCCGGTGGGACGCCTTACAATGAGCAGTTCTTC. Drawing the rest from reference TRBV5-1 and TRBJ2-1, the complete variable domain is KAGVTQTPRYLIKTRGQQVTLSCSPISGHRSVSWYQQTPGQGLQFLFEYFSETQRNKGNFPGRFSGRQFSNSRSEMNVSTLELGDSALYLCASRPGGTPYNEQFFGPGTRLTVL.

This clonotype was counted at least ten times. This chain joins TRBV5-4 and TRBJ2-3; TRBD2 matches 7 bases. The CDR3 covers 15 residues. Per the germline V gene, CDR1 is SGHNT and CDR2 is YYREEE (reference sequence). V lost 3 bases to trimming and J lost 2 bases; unmatched junction nucleotides: 6. CDR3 region: CASSSSGTITDTQYF. CDR3 DNA sequence: TGTGCCAGCAGCTCGTCGGGGACTATCACAGATACGCAGTATTTT.

The chain recombines TRBV6-5 with TRBJ1-2; no clear D gene. Germline lookup yields CDR1 MNHEY and CDR2 SVGAGI. V shed 6 bases and J shed 5 bases, with 22 bases lying between them. The CDR3 length is 16 residues. The CDR3: CASSQTRREPSYGYTF. The CDR3 bases are TGTGCCAGCAGCCAAACTCGGCGGGAACCATCTTATGGCTACACCTTC.

This clonotype was recorded a few times. This sequence may be a read error, since a much larger clone differs from it by one base. The chain employs TRBV4-2 and TRBJ1-2, with 11 positions matching TRBD1. Germline values: CDR1 LGHNA, CDR2 YNFKEQ. The CDR3 has 16 amino acids. CDR3 residues: CATSQVTRTGGMGYTF. CDR3 coding DNA: TGTGCCACCAGCCAAGTGACCAGGACAGGGGGCATGGGCTACACCTTC.

This clonotype occurred many times. This chain connects TRBV30 to TRBJ2-2; D is unclear. The ends were cut back, 1 base at V and 3 bases at J, with 9 bases in the middle. This CDR3 spans 14 amino acids. Germline V gene lookup returns CDR1 GTSNPN and CDR2 SVGIG (reference sequence). In DNA form, the CDR3 reads TGTGCCTGGAGTGATGGGCAACACACCGGGGAGCTGTTTTTT. This sequence encodes CAWSDGQHTGELFF.

This clonotype was counted many times. This chain connects TRBV20-1 to TRBJ2-1, with D uncertain. Deletions cut 3 bases from V and 5 bases from J, with 2 bases between. The CDR3 length is 10 residues. Germline V gene sequence: CDR1 DFQATT, CDR2 SNEGSKA (reference sequence). The CDR3 bases are TGCAGTGCTAGTGACAATGAGCAGTTCTTC. Translation: CSASDNEQFF.

In this sample, this clonotype turned up many times. The chain employs TRBV5-1 and TRBJ2-1, with 11 bases that match TRBD1. Germline V gene sequence: CDR1 SGHRS, CDR2 YFSETQ. The CDR3 covers 15 residues. V shed 3 bases and J 8 bases; nucleotides not matched to a gene: 7. The CDR3 loop reads CASSWGTGGNDEQFF. The CDR3 coding sequence is TGCGCCAGCAGCTGGGGGACAGGGGGTAATGATGAGCAGTTCTTC.

This clonotype came up many times. The V gene is TRBV11-2, the J gene TRBJ1-1, with 7 nucleotides matching TRBD1. The CDR3 sequence is 17 residues long. Germline loops: CDR1 SGHAT, CDR2 FQNNGV. V was pared by 5 bases and J by 5 bases, with 17 bases of the junction left unmatched. As DNA, the CDR3 is TGTGCCAGCAGCGGCCCCCGGGACAGCAGATCGAGGACTGAAGCTTTCTTT. Residues: CASSGPRDSRSRTEAFF.

There are many counts of this clonotype. J is TRBJ2-3 and V is TRBV7-9, with 8 nucleotides matching TRBD1. This CDR3 is 15 amino acids long. With 4 bases clipped from V and 4 bases from J, the junction kept 7 bases outside the gene matches. Germline CDR1 and CDR2: SEHNR and FQNEAQ (reference sequence). CDR3 in amino acids: CASSSPDRDPDTQYF. Written as DNA, the CDR3 is TGTGCCAGCAGCTCCCCGGACAGGGATCCAGATACGCAGTATTTT. The variable domain in full, with the rest retrieved from reference TRBV7-9 and TRBJ2-3, is DTGVSQNPRHKITKRGQNVTFRCDPISEHNRLYWYRQTLGQGPEFLTYFQNEAQLEKSRLLSDRFSAERPKGSFSTLEIQRTEQGDSAMYLCASSSPDRDPDTQYFGPGTRLTVL.

This clonotype came up many times. V and J are TRBV10-3 and TRBJ2-2, with 8 bases aligning to TRBD2. Germline assignment: CDR1 ENHRY and CDR2 SYGVKD. This CDR3 contains 18 residues. The J segment lost 4 bases and the V segment lost 2 bases, leaving 12 bases of the junction unmatched. CDR3 nucleotides: TGTGCCATCAGTGAGAGGACTAGCACAAAATCGGTCACCGGGGAGCTGTTTTTT. Translated, it gives CAISERTSTKSVTGELFF.

This clonotype was seen repeatedly, ten times or more. The rearrangement joins TRBV10-1 to TRBJ2-1; D not resolved. CDR1 and CDR2 from the germline V gene are WNHNN and SYGVQD (reference sequence). V lost 4 bases and J lost 0, with 10 bases in between. This CDR3 comprises 15 residues. CDR3 DNA sequence: TGCGCCAGCAGTGTTCGGGTGGGCTCCTACAATGAGCAGTTCTTC. Translation: CASSVRVGSYNEQFF.

This clonotype occurred many times. The rearrangement joins TRBV20-1 to TRBJ1-1, with D hard to call. V lost 2 bases and J lost 7, with 5 bases in between. This CDR3 contains 10 residues. In germline, CDR1 is DFQATT, CDR2 SNEGSKA (reference sequence). The CDR3 is CSARRNEAFF. The CDR3 DNA is TGCAGTGCTAGACGTAATGAAGCTTTCTTT.

This clonotype was counted ten times or more. V and J are TRBV20-1 and TRBJ2-1; 8 nucleotides line up with TRBD2. J lost 8 bases, V lost 0 bases, and 9 bases had no gene match. Germline V gene lookup returns CDR1 DFQATT and CDR2 SNEGSKA (reference sequence). The CDR3 covers 15 residues. The CDR3 region is CSARERAGGIYEQFF. The CDR3 coding sequence is TGCAGTGCTAGAGAACGGGCGGGAGGTATCTATGAGCAGTTCTTC.

At least ten counts were recorded for this clonotype. The chain is built from TRBV29-1 and TRBJ1-1; D is ambiguous. Germline V CDR1 and CDR2: SQVTM, ANQGSEA. The CDR3 consists of 14 residues. V lost 3 bases and J 0 bases, leaving 11 bases between the germline ends. The DNA of the CDR3 is TGCAGCGTTGAGTCTCCTCCTCTGAACACTGAAGCTTTCTTT. It codes for CSVESPPLNTEAFF.

This clonotype was seen ten or more times. The V call is TRBV20-1, the J call TRBJ2-7; D might be TRBD2 (6 bases). Germline CDR1 DFQATT, CDR2 SNEGSKA (reference sequence). V gave up 2 bases and J gave up 5 bases, with 13 bases separating them. This CDR3 contains 13 residues. CDR3: CSARPAPGDEQYF. The DNA of the CDR3 is TGCAGTGCTAGACCCGCCCCGGGGGACGAGCAGTACTTC.

CDR3 region: CASREDRASGELFF. The CDR3 DNA reads as TGCGCCAGCAGAGAGGACAGGGCCTCTGGGGAGCTGTTTTTT. The rearrangement links TRBV10-2 to TRBJ2-2; 8 nucleotides match TRBD1. Germline V gives CDR1 WSHSY, CDR2 SAAADI. The CDR3 runs 14 residues. After removal of 6 bases from V and 8 bases from J, the junction contained 8 bases not matched to a gene.

This clonotype has a count of ten or more. The chain has TRBV12-3 or TRBV12-4 and TRBJ1-6; D gene uncertain. Between the trimmed V and J ends, which lost 6 bases and 6 bases, there was a span of 15 bases. CDR3 length: 15 amino acids. CDR3: CASSRGSGSNSPLHF. CDR3 sequence (DNA): TGTGCCAGCAGCCGCGGTTCTGGGTCTAATTCACCCCTCCACTTT.

This clonotype was picked up a small number of times. V usage is TRBV7-7 and J usage is TRBJ1-4; 7 positions agree with TRBD1. J gave up 7 bases and V 5 bases, and 4 bases lay outside the gene matches. Germline CDR1 reads SSHAT; CDR2 reads FNYEAQ (reference sequence). The CDR3 loop spans 13 amino acids. CDR3 in amino acids: CASSPRGGEKLFF. The CDR3 DNA sequence: TGTGCCAGCAGCCCCAGGGGGGGTGAAAAACTGTTTTTT.

The table lists this clonotype with a few counts. The chain employs TRBV7-9 and TRBJ1-1; tentatively, D is TRBD1 (6 bases). CDR1 and CDR2 from the germline V gene are SEHNR and FQNEAQ (reference sequence). CDR3 length equals 14 residues. Trimming removed 7 bases from V and 5 bases from J, with 17 bases in between. Written as DNA, the CDR3 is TGTGCCAGCAACTTCAACATAGGGGGGACTGAAGCTTTCTTT. Amino acids: CASNFNIGGTEAFF.

This clonotype was counted at least ten times. This chain joins TRBV10-3 and TRBJ2-1; D gene uncertain. The CDR3 consists of 11 residues. From germline, CDR1 is ENHRY and CDR2 SYGVKD. Trimming removed 4 bases from V and 6 bases from J, with 4 bases in between. The CDR3, as DNA: TGTGCCATCAGTGGCGCCAATGAGCAGTTCTTC. Translating gives CAISGANEQFF.

This clonotype showed up just a few times. A read error may be the cause here, since a much bigger clone is one base away. This rearrangement joins TRBV18 to TRBJ1-2; D unresolved. V lost 0 bases to trimming and J lost 2 bases, with 19 bases between them. Per the germline V gene, CDR1 is KGHSH and CDR2 is LQKENI. CDR3 size: 18 residues. The CDR3: CASSPPSEIANFNYGYTF. CDR3 sequence (DNA): TGTGCCAGCTCACCACCTTCGGAGATCGCTAACTTCAACTATGGCTACACCTTC.